The TCR beta chain under discussion was sequenced for a study of memory CD4+ T cells and cytomegalovirus serostatus. Study-wide context: Donors were healthy Belgian adults, several CMV seropositive and about two dozen seronegative.

Regarding the study as a whole: Each of 65 to 70 CMV-associated TCRbeta sequences occurred in one to five individuals. CMV serostatus prediction reached median AUC roughly 0.95, or 0.91 with US-trained model.

Concerning this clone itself: Its target is not known.

Trimming left V 1 base short and J 4 bases short, with 10 bases between. The CDR3 runs to 14 residues. Germline loops: CDR1 SGHAT, CDR2 FQDESV (reference sequence). Single viable CD3+CD4+CD8-CD45RO+ cells were sorted as the memory CD4+ T cells. The assay was immunoSEQ multiplex PCR, and TCRdb's table has in-frame clones only and misses some. The profile shows 40,000 to 50,000 clones, over 65% of them singletons. The chain couples TRBV11-1 to TRBJ1-1; D perhaps matches TRBD1 (5 bases). The material sequenced was memory CD4+ T cells from blood. This TCR was sampled from an adult in good health and CMV-seronegative. CDR3 coding DNA: TGTGCCAGCAGCTTAGATGAGGGGAGCACTGAAGCTTTCTTT. It translates to CASSLDEGSTEAFF.